Listed here are 2 T cell receptor beta chains from one sample, sequenced in a study of T cells of healthy individuals. Using its own MiXCR run on the 5' RACE reads, TCRdb lists one record per CDR3 protein. The data show over 95,000 distinct CDR3 sequences, roughly 18% seen once. Receptors were obtained from a human donor in good health.

This clonotype was picked up a small number of times. This sequence joins TRBV12-3 or TRBV12-4 and TRBJ2-7; maybe TRBD2 (5 bases). The V end lost 2 bases, the J end lost 3 bases, and 8 bases lay between the germline ends. CDR3 length: 13 amino acids. CDR3 nucleotides: TGTGCCAGCAGTTTACAGCGGAGCTACGAGCAGTACTTC. This translates into CASSLQRSYEQYF.

This rearrangement joins TRBV7-7 to TRBJ1-2, with D hard to call. The CDR3 runs 14 residues. The ends were cut back, 6 bases at V and 7 bases at J, with 18 bases in the middle. Germline V CDR1 and CDR2: SSHAT, FNYEAQ (reference sequence). DNA for the CDR3: TGTGCCAGCAGTCGATTCCCCTTGGCAGGTGGCTACACCTTC. This encodes CASSRFPLAGGYTF.